This T cell receptor (beta chain) was identified in a study of T cells in Graves' hyperthyroidism and ophthalmopathy. From germline, CDR1 is SGHRS and CDR2 YFSETQ. The V and J ends lost 1 base and 7 bases respectively, with 9 bases between them. The CDR3 contains 13 residues. TCR beta CDR3 regions were amplified from RNA. A first-round RT-PCR of the TCR CDR3 used the HTBI primer set. MiXCR, applied by TCRdb to the multiplex PCR reads, yields one record per CDR3 protein. The sample lists 500,000 to 600,000 distinct CDR3 sequences, under 60% occurring once. This clonotype was counted many times. The TCR sequence derives from a woman aged 18-29 years with Graves' hyperthyroidism. The V and J genes are TRBV5-1 and TRBJ1-5; D unclear. The sample consisted of peripheral blood or thyroid tissue (not recorded which). CDR3: CASSLSPEQPQHF. CDR3 sequence (DNA): TGCGCCAGCAGCTTGTCCCCAGAGCAGCCCCAGCATTTT.